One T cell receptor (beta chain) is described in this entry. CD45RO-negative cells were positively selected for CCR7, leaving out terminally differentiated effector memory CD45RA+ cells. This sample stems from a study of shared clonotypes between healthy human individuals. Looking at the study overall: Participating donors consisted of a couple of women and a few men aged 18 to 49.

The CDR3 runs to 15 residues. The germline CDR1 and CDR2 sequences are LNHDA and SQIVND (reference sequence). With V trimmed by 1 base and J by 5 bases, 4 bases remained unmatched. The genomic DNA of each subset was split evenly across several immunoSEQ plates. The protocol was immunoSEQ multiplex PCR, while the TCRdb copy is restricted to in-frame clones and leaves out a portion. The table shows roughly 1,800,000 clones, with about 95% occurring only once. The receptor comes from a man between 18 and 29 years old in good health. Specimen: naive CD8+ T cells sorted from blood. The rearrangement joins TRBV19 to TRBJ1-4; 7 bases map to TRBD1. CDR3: CASSIGDSYNEKLFF. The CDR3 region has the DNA TGTGCCAGTAGTATAGGGGACAGTTACAATGAAAAACTGTTTTTT.